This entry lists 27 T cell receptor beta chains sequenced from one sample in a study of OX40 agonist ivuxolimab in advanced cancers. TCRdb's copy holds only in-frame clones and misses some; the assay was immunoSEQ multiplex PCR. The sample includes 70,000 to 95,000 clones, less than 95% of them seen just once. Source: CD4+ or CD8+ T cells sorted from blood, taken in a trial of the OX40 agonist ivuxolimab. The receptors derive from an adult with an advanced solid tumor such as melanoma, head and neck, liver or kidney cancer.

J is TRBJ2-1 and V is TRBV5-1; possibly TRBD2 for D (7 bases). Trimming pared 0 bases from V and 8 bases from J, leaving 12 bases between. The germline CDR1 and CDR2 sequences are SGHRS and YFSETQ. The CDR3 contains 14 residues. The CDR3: CASSLVGEGDEQFF. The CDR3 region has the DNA TGCGCCAGCAGCTTGGTGGGGGAGGGGGATGAGCAGTTCTTC.

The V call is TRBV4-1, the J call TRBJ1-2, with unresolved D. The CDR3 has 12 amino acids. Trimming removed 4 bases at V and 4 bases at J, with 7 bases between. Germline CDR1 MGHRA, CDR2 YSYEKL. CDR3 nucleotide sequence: TGCGCCAGCAGCCCTGGTTCCTATGGCTACACCTTC. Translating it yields CASSPGSYGYTF.

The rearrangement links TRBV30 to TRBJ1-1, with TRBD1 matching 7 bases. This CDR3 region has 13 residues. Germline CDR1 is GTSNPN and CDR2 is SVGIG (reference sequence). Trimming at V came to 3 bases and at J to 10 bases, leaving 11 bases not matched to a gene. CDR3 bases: TGTGCCTGGAGGACCCGGGACAGCGATGCAGCTTTCTTT. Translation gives CAWRTRDSDAAFF.

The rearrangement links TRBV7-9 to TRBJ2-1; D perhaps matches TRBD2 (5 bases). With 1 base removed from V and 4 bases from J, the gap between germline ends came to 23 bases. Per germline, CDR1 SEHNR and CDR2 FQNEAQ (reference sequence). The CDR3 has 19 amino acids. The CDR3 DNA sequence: TGTGCCAGCAGCTTAGTCCCTCCTAGAGGGCTGGGGTGGTACAATGAGCAGTTCTTC. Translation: CASSLVPPRGLGWYNEQFF.

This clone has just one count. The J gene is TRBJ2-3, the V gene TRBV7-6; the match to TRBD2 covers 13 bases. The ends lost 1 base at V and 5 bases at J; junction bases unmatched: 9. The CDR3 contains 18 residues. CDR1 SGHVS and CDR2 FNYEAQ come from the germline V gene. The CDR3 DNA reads TGTGCCAGCAGCTTAGGTACTAGCGGGAGGGCCGAGGTAGATACGCAGTATTTT. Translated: CASSLGTSGRAEVDTQYF. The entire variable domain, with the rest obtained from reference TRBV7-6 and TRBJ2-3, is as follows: GAGVSQSPRYKVTKRGQDVALRCDPISGHVSLYWYRQALGQGPEFLTYFNYEAQQDKSGLPNDRFSAERPEGSISTLTIQRTEQRDSAMYRCASSLGTSGRAEVDTQYFGPGTRLTVL.

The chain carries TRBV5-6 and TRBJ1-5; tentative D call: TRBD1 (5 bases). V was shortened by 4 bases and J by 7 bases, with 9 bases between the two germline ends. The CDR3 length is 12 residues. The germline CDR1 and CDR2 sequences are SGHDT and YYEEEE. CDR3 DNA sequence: TGTGCCAGCAGCCAGGGATTACAGCCCCAGCATTTT. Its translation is CASSQGLQPQHF.

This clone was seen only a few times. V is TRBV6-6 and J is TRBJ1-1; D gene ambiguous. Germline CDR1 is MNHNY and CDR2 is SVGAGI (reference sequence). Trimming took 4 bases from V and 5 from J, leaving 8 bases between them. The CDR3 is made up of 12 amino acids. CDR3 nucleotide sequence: TGTGCCAGCAGTTTGTCTGGGACTGAAGCTTTCTTT. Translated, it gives CASSLSGTEAFF.

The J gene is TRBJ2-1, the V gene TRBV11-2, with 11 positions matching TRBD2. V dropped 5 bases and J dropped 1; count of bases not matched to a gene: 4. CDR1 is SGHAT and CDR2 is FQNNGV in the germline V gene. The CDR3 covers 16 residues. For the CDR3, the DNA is TGTGCCAGCAGCCCCGGGACTAGCGGTTCCTACAATGAGCAGTTCTTC. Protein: CASSPGTSGSYNEQFF.

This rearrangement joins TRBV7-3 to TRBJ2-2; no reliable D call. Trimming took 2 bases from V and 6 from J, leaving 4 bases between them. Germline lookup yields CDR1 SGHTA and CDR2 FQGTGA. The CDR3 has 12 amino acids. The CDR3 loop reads CASSLGAGELFF. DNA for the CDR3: TGTGCCAGCAGCTTAGGTGCCGGGGAGCTGTTTTTT. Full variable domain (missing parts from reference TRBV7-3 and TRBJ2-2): GAGVSQTPSNKVTEKGKYVELRCDPISGHTALYWYRQSLGQGPEFLIYFQGTGAADDSGLPNDRFFAVRPEGSVSTLKIQRTERGDSAVYLCASSLGAGELFFGEGSRLTVL.

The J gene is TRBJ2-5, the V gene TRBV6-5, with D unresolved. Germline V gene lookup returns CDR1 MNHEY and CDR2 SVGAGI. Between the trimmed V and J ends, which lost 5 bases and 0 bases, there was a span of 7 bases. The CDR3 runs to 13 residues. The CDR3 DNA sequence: TGTGCCAGCAGTCACCTCGACCAAGAGACCCAGTACTTC. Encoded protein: CASSHLDQETQYF.

The CDR3 DNA is TGTGCCAGCAGCTTAGCACCTAACTATGGCTACACCTTC. It yields the protein CASSLAPNYGYTF. The genes are TRBV7-9 and TRBJ1-2; no definite D call. V was shortened by 0 bases and J by 0 bases, with 2 bases between the two germline ends. This CDR3 has 13 residues. The germline CDR1 and CDR2 sequences are SEHNR and FQNEAQ (reference sequence).

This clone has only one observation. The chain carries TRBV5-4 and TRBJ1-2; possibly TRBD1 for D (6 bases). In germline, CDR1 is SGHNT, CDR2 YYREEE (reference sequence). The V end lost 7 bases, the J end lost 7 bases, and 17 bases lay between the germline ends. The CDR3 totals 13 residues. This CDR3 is CASAPRGAAGYTF. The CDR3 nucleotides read TGTGCCAGCGCCCCCAGGGGCGCGGCTGGCTACACCTTC. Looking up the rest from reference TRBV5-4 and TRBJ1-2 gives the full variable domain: ETGVTQSPTHLIKTRGQQVTLRCSSQSGHNTVSWYQQALGQGPQFIFQYYREEENGRGNFPPRFSGLQFPNYSSELNVNALELDDSALYLCASAPRGAAGYTFGSGTRLTVV.

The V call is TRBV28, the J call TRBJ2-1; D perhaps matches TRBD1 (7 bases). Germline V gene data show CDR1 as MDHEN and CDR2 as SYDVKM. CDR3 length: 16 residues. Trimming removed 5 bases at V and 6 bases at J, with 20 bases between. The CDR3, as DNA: TGTGCCAGCAGTGCCGATCCAGGGGGGAAGGCCAATGAGCAGTTCTTC. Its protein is CASSADPGGKANEQFF.

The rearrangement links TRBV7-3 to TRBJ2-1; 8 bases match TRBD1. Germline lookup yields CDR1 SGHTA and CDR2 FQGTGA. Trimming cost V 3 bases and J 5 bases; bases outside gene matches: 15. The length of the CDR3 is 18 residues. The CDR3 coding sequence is TGTGCCAGCAGCTTCTCAGGGCCAGGGGGCAGGTTTCACAATGAGCAGTTCTTC. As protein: CASSFSGPGGRFHNEQFF.

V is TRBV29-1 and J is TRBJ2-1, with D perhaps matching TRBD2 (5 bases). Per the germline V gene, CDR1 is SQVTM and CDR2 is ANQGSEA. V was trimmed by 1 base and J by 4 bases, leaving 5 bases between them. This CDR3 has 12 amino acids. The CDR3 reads CSVEGLYNEQFF. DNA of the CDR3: TGCAGCGTTGAAGGACTATACAATGAGCAGTTCTTC.

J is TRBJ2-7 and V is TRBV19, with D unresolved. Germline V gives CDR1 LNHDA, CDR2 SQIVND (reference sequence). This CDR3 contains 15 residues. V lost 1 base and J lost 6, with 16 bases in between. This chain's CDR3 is CASSIGVTAPAEQYF. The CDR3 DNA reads TGTGCCAGTAGTATAGGGGTAACAGCTCCCGCCGAGCAGTACTTC.

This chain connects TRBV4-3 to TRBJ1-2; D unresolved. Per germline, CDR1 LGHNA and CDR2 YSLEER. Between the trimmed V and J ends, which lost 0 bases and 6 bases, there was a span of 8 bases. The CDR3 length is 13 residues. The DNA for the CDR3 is TGCGCCAGCAGCCAAGAGAGGGCGGATGGCTACACCTTC. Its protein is CASSQERADGYTF.

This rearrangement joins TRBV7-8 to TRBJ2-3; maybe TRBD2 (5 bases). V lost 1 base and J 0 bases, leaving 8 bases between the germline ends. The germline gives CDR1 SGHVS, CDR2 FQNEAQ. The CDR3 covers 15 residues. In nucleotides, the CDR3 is TGTGCCAGCAGCTTAGGGGAGTCTAGCACAGATACGCAGTATTTT. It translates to CASSLGESSTDTQYF.

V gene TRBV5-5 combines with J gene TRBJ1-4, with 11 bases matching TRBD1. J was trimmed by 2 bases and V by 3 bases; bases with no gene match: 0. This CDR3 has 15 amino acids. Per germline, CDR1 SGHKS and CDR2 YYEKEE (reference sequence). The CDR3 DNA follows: TGTGCCAGCAGCTGGACAGGGGGCACTAATGAAAAACTGTTTTTT. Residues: CASSWTGGTNEKLFF.

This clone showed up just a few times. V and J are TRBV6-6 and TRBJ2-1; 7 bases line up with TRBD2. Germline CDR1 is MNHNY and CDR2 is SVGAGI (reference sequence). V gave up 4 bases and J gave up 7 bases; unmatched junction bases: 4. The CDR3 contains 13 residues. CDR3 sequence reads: CASSWTRTNEQFF. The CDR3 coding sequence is TGTGCCAGCAGTTGGACTAGAACTAATGAGCAGTTCTTC.

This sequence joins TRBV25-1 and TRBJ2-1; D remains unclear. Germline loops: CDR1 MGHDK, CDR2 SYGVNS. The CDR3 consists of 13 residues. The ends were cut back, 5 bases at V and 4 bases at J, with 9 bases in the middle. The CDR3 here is CASSRAEYNEQFF. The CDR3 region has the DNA TGTGCCAGCAGTCGTGCGGAATACAATGAGCAGTTCTTC. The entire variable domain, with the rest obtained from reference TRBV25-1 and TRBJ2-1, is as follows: EADIYQTPRYLVIGTGKKITLECSQTMGHDKMYWYQQDPGMELHLIHYSYGVNSTEKGDLSSESTVSRIRTEHFPLTLESARPSHTSQYLCASSRAEYNEQFFGPGTRLTVL.

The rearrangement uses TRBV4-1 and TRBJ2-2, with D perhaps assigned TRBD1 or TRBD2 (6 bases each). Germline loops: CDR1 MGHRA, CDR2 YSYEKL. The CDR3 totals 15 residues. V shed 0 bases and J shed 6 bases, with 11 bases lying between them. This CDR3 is CASSQDQGGSGELFF. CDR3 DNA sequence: TGCGCCAGCAGCCAAGATCAAGGGGGGTCCGGGGAGCTGTTTTTT.

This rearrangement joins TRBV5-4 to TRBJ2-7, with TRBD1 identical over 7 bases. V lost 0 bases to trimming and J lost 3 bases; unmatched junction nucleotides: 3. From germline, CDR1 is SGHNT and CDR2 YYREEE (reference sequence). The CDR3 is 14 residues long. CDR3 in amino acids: CASSLGGGGYEQYF. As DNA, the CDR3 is TGTGCCAGCAGCTTGGGAGGGGGCGGCTACGAGCAGTACTTC.

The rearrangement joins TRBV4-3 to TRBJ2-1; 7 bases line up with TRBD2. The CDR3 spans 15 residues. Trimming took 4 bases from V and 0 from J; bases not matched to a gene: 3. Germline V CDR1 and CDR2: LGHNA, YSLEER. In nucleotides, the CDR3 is TGCGCCAGCAGCCGCGGGGGAAGCTCCTACAATGAGCAGTTCTTC. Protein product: CASSRGGSSYNEQFF.

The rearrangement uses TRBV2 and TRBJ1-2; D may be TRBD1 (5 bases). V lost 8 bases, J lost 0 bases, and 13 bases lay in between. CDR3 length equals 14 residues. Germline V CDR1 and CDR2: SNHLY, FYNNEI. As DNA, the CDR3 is TGTGCCAGCCAGGGAGGGTCCACTAACTATGGCTACACCTTC. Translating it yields CASQGGSTNYGYTF.

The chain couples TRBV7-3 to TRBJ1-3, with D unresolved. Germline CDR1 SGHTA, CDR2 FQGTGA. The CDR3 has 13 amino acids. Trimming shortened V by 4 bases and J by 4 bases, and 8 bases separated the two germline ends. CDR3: CASSYSPGNTIYF. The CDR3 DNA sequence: TGTGCCAGCAGCTATTCTCCCGGAAACACCATATATTTT.

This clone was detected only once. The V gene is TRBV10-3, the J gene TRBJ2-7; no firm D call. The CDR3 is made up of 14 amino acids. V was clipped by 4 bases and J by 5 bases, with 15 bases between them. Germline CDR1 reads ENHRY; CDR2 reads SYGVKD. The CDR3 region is CAISVGSSPHEQYF. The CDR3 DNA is TGTGCCATCAGTGTCGGCAGTTCCCCCCACGAGCAGTACTTC.